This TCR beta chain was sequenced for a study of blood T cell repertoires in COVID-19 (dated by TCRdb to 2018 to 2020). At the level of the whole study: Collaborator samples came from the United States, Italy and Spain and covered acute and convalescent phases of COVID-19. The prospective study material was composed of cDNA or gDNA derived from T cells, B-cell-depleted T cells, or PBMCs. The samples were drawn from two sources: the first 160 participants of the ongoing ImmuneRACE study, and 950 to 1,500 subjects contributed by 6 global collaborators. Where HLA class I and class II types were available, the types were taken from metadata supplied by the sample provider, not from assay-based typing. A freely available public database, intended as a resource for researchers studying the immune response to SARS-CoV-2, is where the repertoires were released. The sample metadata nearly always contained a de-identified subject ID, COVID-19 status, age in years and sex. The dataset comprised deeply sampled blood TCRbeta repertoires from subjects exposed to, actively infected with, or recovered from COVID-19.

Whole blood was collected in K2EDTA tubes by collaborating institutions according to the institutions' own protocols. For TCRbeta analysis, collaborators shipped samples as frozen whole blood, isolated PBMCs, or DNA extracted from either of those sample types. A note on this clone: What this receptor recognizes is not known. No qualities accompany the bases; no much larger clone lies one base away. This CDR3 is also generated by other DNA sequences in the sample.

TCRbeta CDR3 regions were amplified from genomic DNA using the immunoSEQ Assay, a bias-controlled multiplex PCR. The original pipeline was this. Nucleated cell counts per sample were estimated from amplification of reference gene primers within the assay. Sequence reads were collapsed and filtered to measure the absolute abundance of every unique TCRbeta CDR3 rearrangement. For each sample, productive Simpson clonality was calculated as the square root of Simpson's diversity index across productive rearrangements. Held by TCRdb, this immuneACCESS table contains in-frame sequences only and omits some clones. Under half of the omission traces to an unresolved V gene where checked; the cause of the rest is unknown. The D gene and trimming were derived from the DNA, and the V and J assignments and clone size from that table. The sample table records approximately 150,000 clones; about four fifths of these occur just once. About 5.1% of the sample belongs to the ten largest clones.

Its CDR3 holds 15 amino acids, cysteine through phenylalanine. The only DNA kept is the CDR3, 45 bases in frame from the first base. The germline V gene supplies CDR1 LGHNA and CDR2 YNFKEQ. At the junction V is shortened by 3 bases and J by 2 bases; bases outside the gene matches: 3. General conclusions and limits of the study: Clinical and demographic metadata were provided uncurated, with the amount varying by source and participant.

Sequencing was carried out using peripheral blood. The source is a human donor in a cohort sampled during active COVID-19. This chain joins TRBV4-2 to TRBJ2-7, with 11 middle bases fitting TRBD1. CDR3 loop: CASSQGGQGAYEQYF. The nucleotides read TGTGCCAGCAGCCAGGGGGGACAGGGGGCCTACGAGCAGTACTTC.